This T cell receptor beta chain was recorded in a study of regulatory T cells in long-lasting Graves disease. This clonotype has only a few counts. Stated time point: newly diagnosed GD, antithyroid drugs for less than 3 months. RNA isolated from PBMCs was used to make the TCR library. The germline CDR1 and CDR2 sequences are SGHKS and YYEKEE (reference sequence). The V end was cut by 5 bases, the J end by 3 bases, with 21 bases between. The CDR3 sequence is 16 residues long. The authors built TCR beta libraries using iRepertoire HTBI primers and Arm-PCR of CDR3 regions. TCRdb ran MiXCR on the multiplex PCR reads and lists one entry per CDR3 protein. The sample lists approximately 440,000 distinct CDR3 sequences; around 15% were seen once. Another study also made use of these data, one on T cells in Graves' hyperthyroidism and ophthalmopathy.

The rearrangement uses TRBV5-5 and TRBJ2-7; TRBD2 is a possible D gene (6 bases). The sequence derives from a man in his forties with Graves disease. The material was peripheral blood mononuclear cells (PBMCs), obtained at new diagnosis, from a patient treated with antithyroid drugs. This chain's CDR3 is CASSSRRAGKGYEQYF. In DNA, the CDR3 is TGTGCCAGCAGTTCCCGGCGGGCGGGGAAGGGCTACGAGCAGTACTTC.